Shown below are 24 T cell receptor beta chains from a single sample sequenced in a study of a mutant IDH1 vaccine in newly diagnosed glioma. No cognate antigen is known for these TCRs. Using immunoSEQ multiplex PCR, the repertoire was profiled, and TCRdb retains in-frame clones only, with some absent. The sample lists around 62,000 clones; 70% to 90% were seen once. Described time point: week 11, during vaccination. The content of each vaccine dose was 300 ug of mutant IDH1 20-mer peptide, and topical imiquimod accompanied it. The sample consisted of PBMCs, taken from a glioma patient whose treatment included an IDH1 peptide vaccine. The receptor source for this set is a man in his forties with glioma.

In this sample, this clone turned up once. This chain connects TRBV19 to TRBJ1-5; D is possibly TRBD1 (5 bases). This CDR3 is built from 13 residues. Trimming removed 6 bases from V and 3 bases from J, with 9 bases in between. Germline CDR1 reads LNHDA; CDR2 reads SQIVND (reference sequence). Here the CDR3 reads CASRRDVNQPQHF. For the CDR3, the DNA is TGTGCCAGTAGGAGGGACGTCAATCAGCCCCAGCATTTT.

The chain recombines TRBV25-1 with TRBJ1-1; TRBD1 agrees at 7 bases. The V and J ends lost 3 bases and 2 bases, in that order; junction bases with no gene match: 6. This CDR3 spans 15 amino acids. Germline V gene sequence: CDR1 MGHDK, CDR2 SYGVNS. The CDR3 DNA reads TGTGCCAGCAGTGATCGGACAGGACAAAACACTGAAGCTTTCTTT. It specifies CASSDRTGQNTEAFF.

The chain couples TRBV28 to TRBJ1-4; TRBD1 aligns across 8 bases. Germline-derived CDR1 and CDR2 are MDHEN and SYDVKM. The CDR3 extends over 14 amino acids. V gave up 6 bases and J gave up 11 bases; unmatched junction bases: 11. As DNA, the CDR3 is TGTGCCAGCAGCCCCTCAGGGGGCGAGATGAAACTGTTTTTT. This gives the protein CASSPSGGEMKLFF.

V gene TRBV28 combines with J gene TRBJ2-7; 7 bases map to TRBD1. Germline CDR1 reads MDHEN; CDR2 reads SYDVKM. The CDR3 has 16 residues. J gave up 3 bases and V 6 bases, and 14 bases lay outside the gene matches. The CDR3 nucleotides read TGTGCCAGCAGCTCGGGACAGACCTCTAGAAACTACGAGCAGTACGTC. It is translated as CASSSGQTSRNYEQYV.

V is TRBV28 and J is TRBJ1-2; D is ambiguous. CDR1 MDHEN and CDR2 SYDVKM come from the germline V gene. The CDR3 consists of 11 residues. Deletions cut 6 bases from V and 11 bases from J, with 13 bases between. The CDR3 sequence is CASRKGLFYTF. The CDR3 DNA is TGTGCCAGCAGGAAAGGACTCTTTTACACCTTC.

V usage is TRBV27 and J usage is TRBJ2-7, with D perhaps TRBD1 (6 bases). Germline CDR1 and CDR2: MNHEY and SMNVEV (reference sequence). V dropped 4 bases and J dropped 0 bases, with 13 bases sitting between them. The CDR3 totals 15 residues. The CDR3 sequence is CASSSSADSSYEQYF. Written as DNA, the CDR3 is TGTGCCAGCAGTTCATCCGCGGACAGCTCCTACGAGCAGTACTTC.

V and J are TRBV29-1 and TRBJ1-1; D gene uncertain. Between the trimmed V and J ends, which lost 2 bases and 3 bases, there was a span of 10 bases. This CDR3 comprises 13 residues. The germline CDR1 and CDR2 sequences are SQVTM and ANQGSEA. The CDR3 sequence: CSVEIGEYTEAFF. The CDR3 bases are TGCAGCGTTGAAATCGGAGAGTACACTGAAGCTTTCTTT.

This clone was detected only once. The CDR3 region is CASSSVGVGNEKLFF. DNA for the CDR3: TGTGCCAGCAGTTCCGTGGGGGTCGGTAATGAAAAACTGTTTTTT. The J gene is TRBJ1-4, the V gene TRBV28, with a possible D match to TRBD1 (5 bases). Trimming shortened V by 4 bases and J by 4 bases, and 13 bases separated the two germline ends. The CDR3 sequence is 15 residues long. Germline CDR1 and CDR2: MDHEN and SYDVKM. The full variable domain, completed using reference TRBV28 and TRBJ1-4, is DVKVTQSSRYLVKRTGEKVFLECVQDMDHENMFWYRQDPGLGLRLIYFSYDVKMKEKGDIPEGYSVSREKKERFSLILESASTNQTSMYLCASSSVGVGNEKLFFGSGTQLSVL.

The gene calls are TRBV6-5 and TRBJ1-2, with 7 bases that match TRBD1. The CDR3 is 13 amino acids. The V segment lost 4 bases and the J segment 4 bases; nucleotides outside the gene matches: 3. Germline V gene sequence: CDR1 MNHEY, CDR2 SVGAGI. The DNA for the CDR3 is TGTGCCAGCAGTTCCGACAGGGTCTATGGCTACACCTTC. This codes for CASSSDRVYGYTF.

The V and J genes are TRBV9 and TRBJ1-2; TRBD1 aligns across 7 bases. Germline V gene sequence: CDR1 SGDLS, CDR2 YYNGEE. The CDR3 length is 14 residues. Trimming at V came to 0 bases and at J to 7 bases, leaving 6 bases not matched to a gene. This CDR3 reads CASSVDSAGGGYTF. The CDR3 bases are TGTGCCAGCAGCGTAGATTCGGCAGGGGGTGGCTACACCTTC.

Concerning this clone itself: At one of its ends the junction is not consistent with the germline gene, which may arise from a read error. V usage is TRBV28 and J usage is TRBJ1-5; D is unclear. The CDR3 is 18 amino acids. Germline CDR1 MDHEN, CDR2 SYDVKM. This CDR3 reads CASSPMSALFASNRPQHF. The DNA for the CDR3 is TGTGCCAGCAGTCCGATGTCAGCGCTTTTTGCTAGCAATCGGCCCCAGCATTTT.

The chain links TRBV5-1 to TRBJ1-2; D is undetermined. The CDR3 contains 15 residues. V dropped 6 bases and J dropped 4 bases, with 19 bases sitting between them. Germline V gives CDR1 SGHRS, CDR2 YFSETQ. CDR3 DNA: TGCGCCAGCAAAGAAGGGCCAGCTAAAGTCTATGGCTACACCTTC. Translating gives CASKEGPAKVYGYTF.

This clone was seen just once. The chain recombines TRBV11-2 with TRBJ1-4, with D perhaps TRBD1 (6 bases). Germline V lookup: CDR1 SGHAT, CDR2 FQNNGV. Trimming stripped 2 bases from V and 2 bases from J, with 9 bases between. The CDR3 spans 15 residues. As DNA, the CDR3 is TGTGCCAGCAGCTTACGGGGGGCTACTAATGAAAAACTGTTTTTT. This sequence encodes CASSLRGATNEKLFF.

J is TRBJ2-7 and V is TRBV7-2; TRBD2 is a possible D gene (6 bases). Deletions cut 1 base from V and 2 bases from J, with 15 bases between. Germline assignment: CDR1 SGHTA and CDR2 FQGNSA. CDR3 length: 16 amino acids. Here the CDR3 DNA reads TGTGCCAGCAGCTTAGGGTTGGGCGGGAAGACCTACGAGCAGTACTTC. As protein: CASSLGLGGKTYEQYF.

The rearrangement links TRBV5-1 to TRBJ2-2, with D hard to call. Trimming removed 4 bases at V and 3 bases at J, with 16 bases between. Germline CDR1 reads SGHRS; CDR2 reads YFSETQ. The CDR3 totals 16 residues. Here the CDR3 reads CASSRYPWSDTGELFF. As DNA, the CDR3 is TGCGCCAGCAGCCGCTATCCTTGGTCTGACACCGGGGAGCTGTTTTTT.

The chain uses TRBV10-2 and TRBJ1-5, with a tentative D call TRBD1 (6 bases). The CDR3 is made up of 15 amino acids. The V end was cut by 6 bases, the J end by 3 bases, with 15 bases between. The germline gives CDR1 WSHSY, CDR2 SAAADI. DNA of the CDR3: TGCGCCAGCAGGGGGGTTGAGGGGGACAATCAGCCCCAGCATTTT. As protein: CASRGVEGDNQPQHF.

This chain links TRBV7-9 with TRBJ1-1; possible D gene TRBD1, 5 bases. The germline CDR1 and CDR2 sequences are SEHNR and FQNEAQ (reference sequence). V gave up 1 base and J gave up 3 bases, with 9 bases separating them. The CDR3 sequence is 14 residues long. In nucleotides, the CDR3 is TGTGCCAGCAGCTTAGGAGGGGTCGACACTGAAGCTTTCTTT. Translation gives CASSLGGVDTEAFF.

This chain links TRBV5-1 with TRBJ2-6; TRBD2 might be the D (5 bases). Trimming left V 4 bases short and J 3 bases short, with 14 bases between. Germline V lookup: CDR1 SGHRS, CDR2 YFSETQ. CDR3 length: 16 amino acids. In DNA, the CDR3 is TGCGCCAGCAGCGGAGGAGGTGGATATGGGGCCAACGTCCTGACTTTC. This codes for CASSGGGGYGANVLTF. Full variable domain (remainder filled in from reference TRBV5-1 and TRBJ2-6): KAGVTQTPRYLIKTRGQQVTLSCSPISGHRSVSWYQQTPGQGLQFLFEYFSETQRNKGNFPGRFSGRQFSNSRSEMNVSTLELGDSALYLCASSGGGGYGANVLTFGAGSRLTVL.

This chain uses TRBV6-4 with TRBJ1-2; no reliable D call. The V end lost 3 bases, the J end lost 5 bases, and 13 bases lay between the germline ends. This CDR3 spans 14 amino acids. Germline V lookup: CDR1 MRHNA, CDR2 SNTAGT. The CDR3 nucleotides read TGTGCCAGCAGTGAATACGGAGGACGTTATGGCTACACCTTC. Amino acids: CASSEYGGRYGYTF.

There are a few counts of this clone. The gene calls are TRBV6-1 and TRBJ1-5; D is uncertain. Germline CDR1 and CDR2: MNHNS and SASEGT. Trimming pared 3 bases from V and 9 bases from J, leaving 18 bases between. This CDR3 contains 15 residues. The CDR3 sequence is CASSEPGQAMRPQHF. CDR3 DNA sequence: TGTGCCAGCAGTGAGCCGGGCCAGGCTATGCGGCCCCAGCATTTT.

The table lists this clone with a count of one. This chain connects TRBV7-2 to TRBJ1-3; unclear D gene. Germline values: CDR1 SGHTA, CDR2 FQGNSA. The CDR3 totals 14 residues. The V and J ends lost 0 bases and 8 bases respectively, with 11 bases between them. The CDR3 nucleotides read TGTGCCAGCAGCTTAGCGTACTCTGGGGACACCATATATTTT. This codes for CASSLAYSGDTIYF.

V gene TRBV25-1 combines with J gene TRBJ1-4, with TRBD1 matching 8 bases. Germline loops: CDR1 MGHDK, CDR2 SYGVNS. The V gene end was trimmed by 3 bases and the J gene end by 11 bases; junction bases not matched to a gene: 11. The CDR3 consists of 15 residues. CDR3 residues: CASSEASDRGRKLFF. CDR3 DNA sequence: TGTGCCAGCAGTGAGGCCAGCGACAGGGGAAGGAAACTGTTTTTT.

The gene calls are TRBV19 and TRBJ2-6; D perhaps matches TRBD2 (5 bases). Trimming shortened V by 3 bases and J by 4 bases, and 10 bases separated the two germline ends. This CDR3 comprises 15 residues. The V gene's germline CDR1 is LNHDA and CDR2 SQIVND (reference sequence). The CDR3 coding sequence is TGTGCCAGTAGTATTGACGGGAAAGGGGCCAACGTCCTGACTTTC. Translated, it gives CASSIDGKGANVLTF.

The genes are TRBV5-8 and TRBJ2-3, with 10 bases aligning to TRBD2. V was pared by 0 bases and J by 6 bases, with 16 bases of the junction left unmatched. Germline-derived CDR1 and CDR2 are SGHTS and YDEGEE. The CDR3 runs 19 residues. Here the CDR3 DNA reads TGTGCCAGCAGCTTGGGCGTCCTCGGGACTAGCGCCTTGGCGGATACGCAGTATTTT. Translation gives CASSLGVLGTSALADTQYF.